Listed here are 8 T cell receptor beta chains from one sample, sequenced in a study of T cells in Graves' hyperthyroidism and ophthalmopathy. Researchers took RNA transcripts and amplified the TCR beta CDR3 regions from them. The study used the HTBI primer set for a first-round RT-PCR of the TCR CDR3. Via MiXCR, TCRdb re-called the multiplex PCR reads, giving one row per CDR3 protein. The repertoire consists of 400,000 to 500,000 distinct CDR3 sequences, with about 13% occurring once and the leading ten covering approximately 5.3%. Sequenced sample: blood. Receptor source: a woman aged 18-35 years with Graves' hyperthyroidism.

To note about this clonotype: A much larger clone differs from this one at a single base, so this may be a read error. CDR3 coding DNA: TGTGCCAGCCAGGGCTCACAAACTGAAGCTTCCTTT. Its protein product is CASQGSQTEASF. This chain joins TRBV13 and TRBJ1-1, with D perhaps TRBD1 (5 bases). The CDR3 sequence is 12 residues long. Germline V CDR1 and CDR2: PRHDT, FYEKMQ (reference sequence).

This clonotype appeared many times. This chain uses TRBV27 with TRBJ2-1; D is perhaps TRBD1 or TRBD2 (5 bases each). Germline V gene lookup returns CDR1 MNHEY and CDR2 SMNVEV (reference sequence). The CDR3 is 14 amino acids. The germline V and J ends were trimmed by 2 bases and 6 bases, with 11 bases remaining between them. The DNA of the CDR3 is TGTGCCAGCAGTTTAATCCCAGGGACCAATGAGCAGTTCTTC. Its translation: CASSLIPGTNEQFF.

This clonotype was recorded a few times. This rearrangement joins TRBV5-6 to TRBJ1-6, with no clear D. Germline values: CDR1 SGHDT, CDR2 YYEEEE. The CDR3 spans 13 residues. Trimming left V 5 bases short and J 7 bases short, with 10 bases between. The CDR3 nucleotides read TGTGCCAGCAGTTGGGCCGAGAATTCACCCCTCCACTTT. It is translated as CASSWAENSPLHF.

This clonotype was observed at least ten times. The chain is built from TRBV7-2 and TRBJ2-1, with TRBD2 identical over 8 bases. The J segment lost 12 bases and the V segment lost 0 bases, leaving 4 bases of the junction unmatched. The CDR3 loop spans 13 amino acids. The germline V gene encodes CDR1 SGHTA and CDR2 FQGNSA. CDR3 bases: TGTGCCAGCAGCTTAGCCATTCGGGGGGGGCAGTTCTTC. As protein: CASSLAIRGGQFF.

Many counts were recorded for this clonotype. The CDR3 sequence is CSARDSRSGRPYEQYF. CDR3 coding DNA: TGCAGTGCTAGAGATAGTAGGAGCGGGAGACCCTACGAGCAGTACTTC. This sequence joins TRBV20-1 and TRBJ2-7, with 8 bases that match TRBD2. The CDR3 length is 16 residues. CDR1 is DFQATT, CDR2 SNEGSKA, per germline (reference sequence). V lost 0 bases, J lost 2 bases, and 9 bases stayed unmatched.

This clonotype has a handful of counts. The rearrangement uses TRBV29-1 and TRBJ1-1; the D is unclear. This CDR3 has 13 residues. CDR1 and CDR2 (germline): SQVTM, ANQGSEA. The V end lost 7 bases, the J end lost 0 bases, and 12 bases lay between the germline ends. The CDR3 spells CSGTGRLNTEAFF. In DNA form, the CDR3 reads TGCAGCGGAACTGGACGGCTGAACACTGAAGCTTTCTTT.

This clonotype was found a few times. This sequence joins TRBV12-3 or TRBV12-4 and TRBJ2-7; 9 positions agree with TRBD2. The CDR3 sequence is 16 residues long. The V segment lost 0 bases and the J segment 7 bases; nucleotides outside the gene matches: 10. The CDR3 sequence: CASSLASGSRTREQYF. The CDR3 nucleotides are TGTGCCAGCAGTTTAGCTAGCGGGAGCCGGACACGGGAGCAGTACTTC.

This clonotype was counted between two and nine times. The gene calls are TRBV20-1 and TRBJ2-1, with 11 bases fitting TRBD2. The CDR3 runs 16 residues. The V gene's germline CDR1 is DFQATT and CDR2 SNEGSKA (reference sequence). The V and J ends lost 6 bases and 4 bases, in that order; junction bases with no gene match: 11. In nucleotides, the CDR3 is TGCAGTGCCAACCGACTACTAGCGGGAGTGTACAATGAGCAGTTCTTC. Protein product: CSANRLLAGVYNEQFF.